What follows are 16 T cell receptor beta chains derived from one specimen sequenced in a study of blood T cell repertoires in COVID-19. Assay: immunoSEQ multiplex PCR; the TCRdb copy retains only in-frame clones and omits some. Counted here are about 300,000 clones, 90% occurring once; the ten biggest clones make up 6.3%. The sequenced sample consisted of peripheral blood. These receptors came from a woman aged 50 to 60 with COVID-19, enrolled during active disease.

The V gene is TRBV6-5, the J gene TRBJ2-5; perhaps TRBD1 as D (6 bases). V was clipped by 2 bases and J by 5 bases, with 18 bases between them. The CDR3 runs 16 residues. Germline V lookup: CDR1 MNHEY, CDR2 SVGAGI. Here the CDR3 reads CASSYTHMGAGETQYF. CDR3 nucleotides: TGTGCCAGCAGTTACACACACATGGGGGCAGGGGAGACCCAGTACTTC.

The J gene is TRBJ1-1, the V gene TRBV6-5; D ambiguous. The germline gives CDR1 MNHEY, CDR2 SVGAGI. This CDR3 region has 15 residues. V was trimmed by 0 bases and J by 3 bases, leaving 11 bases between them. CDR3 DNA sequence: TGTGCCAGCAGTTACTCGAGGCGGCTATACACTGAAGCTTTCTTT. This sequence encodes CASSYSRRLYTEAFF.

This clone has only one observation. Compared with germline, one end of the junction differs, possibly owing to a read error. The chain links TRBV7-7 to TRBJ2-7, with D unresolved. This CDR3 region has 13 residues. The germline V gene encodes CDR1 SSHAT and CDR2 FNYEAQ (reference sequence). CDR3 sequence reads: CASSLGEAYEQYF. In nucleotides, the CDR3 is TGTGCTAGCAGCTTAGGAGAGGCCTACGAGCAGTACTTC.

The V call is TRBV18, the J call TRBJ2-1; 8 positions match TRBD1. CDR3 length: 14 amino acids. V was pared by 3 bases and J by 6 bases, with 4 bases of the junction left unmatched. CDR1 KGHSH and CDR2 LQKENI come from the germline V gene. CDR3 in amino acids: CASSPPGTGNEQFF. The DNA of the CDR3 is TGTGCCAGCTCACCGCCCGGGACAGGCAATGAGCAGTTCTTC.

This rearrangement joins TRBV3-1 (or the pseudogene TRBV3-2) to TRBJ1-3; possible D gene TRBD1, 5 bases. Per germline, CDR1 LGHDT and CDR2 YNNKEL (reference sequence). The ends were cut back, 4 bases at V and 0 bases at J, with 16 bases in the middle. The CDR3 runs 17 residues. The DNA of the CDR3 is TGTGCCAGCAGCCGAACCGCGGGACGGAGCTCTGGAAACACCATATATTTT. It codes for CASSRTAGRSSGNTIYF.

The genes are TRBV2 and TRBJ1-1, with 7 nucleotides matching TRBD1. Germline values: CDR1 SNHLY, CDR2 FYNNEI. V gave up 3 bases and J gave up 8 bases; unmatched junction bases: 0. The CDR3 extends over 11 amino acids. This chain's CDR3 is CASSDRGEAFF. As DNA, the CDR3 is TGTGCCAGCAGTGACAGGGGGGAAGCTTTCTTT.

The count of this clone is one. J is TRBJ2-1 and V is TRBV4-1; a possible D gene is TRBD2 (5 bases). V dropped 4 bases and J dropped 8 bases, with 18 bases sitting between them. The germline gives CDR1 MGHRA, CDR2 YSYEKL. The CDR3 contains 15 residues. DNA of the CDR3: TGCGCCAGCAGCCGGGAACCGGCTAGCTCGGATGAGCAGTTCTTC. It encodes CASSREPASSDEQFF.

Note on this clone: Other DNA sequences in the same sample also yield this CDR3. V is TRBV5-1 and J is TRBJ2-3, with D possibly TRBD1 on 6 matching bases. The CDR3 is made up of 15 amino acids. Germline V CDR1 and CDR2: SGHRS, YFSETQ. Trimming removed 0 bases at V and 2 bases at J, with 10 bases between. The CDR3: CASSLGAGATDTQYF. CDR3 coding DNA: TGCGCCAGCAGCTTGGGGGCAGGGGCCACAGATACGCAGTATTTT.

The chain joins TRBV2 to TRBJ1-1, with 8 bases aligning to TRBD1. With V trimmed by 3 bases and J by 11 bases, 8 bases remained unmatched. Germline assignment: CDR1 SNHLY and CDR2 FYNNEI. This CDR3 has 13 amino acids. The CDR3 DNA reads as TGTGCCAGCAGTGATAGGGGGAGGACAGGGGCTTTCTTT. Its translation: CASSDRGRTGAFF.

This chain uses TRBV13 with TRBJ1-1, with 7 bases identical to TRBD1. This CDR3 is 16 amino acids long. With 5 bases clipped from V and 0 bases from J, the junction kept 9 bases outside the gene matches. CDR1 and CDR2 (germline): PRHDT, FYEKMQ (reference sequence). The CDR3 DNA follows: TGTGCCAGCAGCCTCCGGACAGGCGGTATGAACACTGAAGCTTTCTTT. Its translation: CASSLRTGGMNTEAFF.

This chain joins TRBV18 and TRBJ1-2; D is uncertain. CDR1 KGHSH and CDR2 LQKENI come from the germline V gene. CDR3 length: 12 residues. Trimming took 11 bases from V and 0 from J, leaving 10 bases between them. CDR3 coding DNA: TGTGCCGGTGGCGGAACTAACTATGGCTACACCTTC. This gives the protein CAGGGTNYGYTF.

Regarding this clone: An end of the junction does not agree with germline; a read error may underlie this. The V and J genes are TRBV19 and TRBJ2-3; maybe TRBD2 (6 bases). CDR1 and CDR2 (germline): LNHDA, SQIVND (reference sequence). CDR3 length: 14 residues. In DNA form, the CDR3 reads TGTGCCAGTAGGATAGTGGGCGGAGGGTGGGCGCAGTATTTT. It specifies CASRIVGGGWAQYF.

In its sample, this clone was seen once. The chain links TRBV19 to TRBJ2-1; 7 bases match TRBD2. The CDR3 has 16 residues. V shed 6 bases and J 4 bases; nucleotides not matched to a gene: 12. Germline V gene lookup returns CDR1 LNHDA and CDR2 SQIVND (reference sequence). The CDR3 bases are TGTGCCAGTAGCCTAACTAGCGCAGGTTATTACAATGAGCAGTTCTTC. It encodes CASSLTSAGYYNEQFF.

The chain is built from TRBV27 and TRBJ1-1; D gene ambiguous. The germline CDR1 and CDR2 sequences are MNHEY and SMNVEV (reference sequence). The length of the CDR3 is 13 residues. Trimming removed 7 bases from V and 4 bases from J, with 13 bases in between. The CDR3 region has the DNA TGTGCCAGCACTTTCACTTTTGGCACTGAAGCTTTCTTT. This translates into CASTFTFGTEAFF.

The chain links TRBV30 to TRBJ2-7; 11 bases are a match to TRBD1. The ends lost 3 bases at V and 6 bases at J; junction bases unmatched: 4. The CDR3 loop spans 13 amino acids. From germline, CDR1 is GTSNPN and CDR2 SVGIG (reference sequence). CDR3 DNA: TGTGCCTGGAGACGGACAGGGGGCTTCGAGCAGTACTTC. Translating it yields CAWRRTGGFEQYF.

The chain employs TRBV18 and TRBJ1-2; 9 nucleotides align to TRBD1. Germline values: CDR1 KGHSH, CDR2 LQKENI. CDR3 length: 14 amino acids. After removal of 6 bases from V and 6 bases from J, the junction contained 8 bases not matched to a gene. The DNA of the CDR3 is TGTGCCAGCTCTTCAGCACAGGGGGCTGATGGCTACACCTTC. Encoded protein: CASSSAQGADGYTF.